Below are 6 T cell receptor beta chains sequenced from a single sample in a study of cytomegalovirus exposure and HLA in healthy donors. Primers included in the PCR were 60 Vbeta and 13 Jbeta primers. Measured with immunoSEQ multiplex PCR; TCRdb has only the in-frame clones, and not every one. The sample comprises more than 100,000 clones, approximately 66% of which are singletons, and roughly 3.5% rests with the top ten. The sample comprised PBMCs. The receptors originated from a woman between 45 and 60 years old in good health and CMV-seronegative.

This clone was counted between two and nine times. The chain links TRBV7-9 to TRBJ2-1; TRBD1 matches 7 bases. The CDR3 loop spans 11 amino acids. V lost 4 bases and J lost 10; bases outside the gene matches: 1. Germline V gene lookup returns CDR1 SEHNR and CDR2 FQNEAQ (reference sequence). The CDR3 region is CASSWDREQFF. CDR3 nucleotides: TGTGCCAGCAGCTGGGACAGAGAGCAGTTCTTC.

This clone was counted a few times. V gene TRBV6-1 combines with J gene TRBJ1-5, with TRBD1 matching over 8 bases. Trimming at V came to 6 bases and at J to 0 bases, leaving 4 bases not matched to a gene. This CDR3 comprises 15 residues. Germline lookup yields CDR1 MNHNS and CDR2 SASEGT. The CDR3 DNA reads TGTGCCAGCAGCGGACAGGGTTTTAGCAATCAGCCCCAGCATTTT. Residues: CASSGQGFSNQPQHF.

This clone was counted a few times. The chain is built from TRBV6-6 and TRBJ2-1; D gene uncertain. Germline CDR1 MNHNY, CDR2 SVGAGI (reference sequence). CDR3 length equals 13 residues. Trimming took 2 bases from V and 9 from J, leaving 11 bases between them. CDR3 DNA: TGTGCCAGCAGTTACCGCGTTGGTGGTGAGCAGTTCTTC. This gives the protein CASSYRVGGEQFF.

This clone appeared a few times. The DNA for the CDR3 is TGTGCCAGCCGTAGCCTCGCGGGCACAGATACGCAGTATTTT. Its protein is CASRSLAGTDTQYF. The genes are TRBV5-4 and TRBJ2-3, with no clear D. The CDR3 has 14 residues. Deletions cut 7 bases from V and 1 base from J, with 13 bases between. The germline V gene has CDR1 SGHNT and CDR2 YYREEE (reference sequence).

CDR3 in amino acids: CASSQLTGYDYGYTF. The CDR3, as DNA: TGTGCCAGCAGCCAACTTACAGGGTATGACTATGGCTACACCTTC. This chain uses TRBV14 with TRBJ1-2, with D perhaps matching TRBD1 (6 bases). The CDR3 is 15 residues long. Germline V gene data show CDR1 as SGHDN and CDR2 as FVKESK. V was shortened by 2 bases and J by 3 bases, with 13 bases between the two germline ends.

This clone was found once. The chain uses TRBV6-1 and TRBJ1-1; D may be TRBD1 (5 bases). The CDR3 length is 13 residues. The V end was cut by 9 bases, the J end by 4 bases, with 15 bases between. Germline V CDR1 and CDR2: MNHNS, SASEGT. The CDR3 spells CASRMDGGTEAFF. The CDR3 DNA sequence: TGTGCCAGTAGGATGGACGGGGGCACTGAAGCTTTCTTT.